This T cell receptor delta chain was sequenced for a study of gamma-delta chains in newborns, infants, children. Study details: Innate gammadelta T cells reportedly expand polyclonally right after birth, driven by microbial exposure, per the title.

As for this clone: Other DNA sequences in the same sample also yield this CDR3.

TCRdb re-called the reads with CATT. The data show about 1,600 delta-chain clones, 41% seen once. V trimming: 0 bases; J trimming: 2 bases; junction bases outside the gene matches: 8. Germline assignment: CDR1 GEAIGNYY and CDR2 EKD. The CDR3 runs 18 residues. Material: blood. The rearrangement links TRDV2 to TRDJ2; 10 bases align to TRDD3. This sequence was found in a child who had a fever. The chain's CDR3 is CACDTVAGDTRLTAQLFF. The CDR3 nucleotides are TGTGCCTGTGACACCGTAGCGGGGGATACGCGGTTGACAGCACAACTCTTCTTT.